This is a list of T cell receptor beta chains from one sample in a study of blood T cell repertoires in COVID-19. The data were produced by immunoSEQ multiplex PCR, yet TCRdb's version contains in-frame clones alone and is incomplete. The top ten clones hold 0.95% to 1.5% of a sample with around 400,000 clones, about 90% of them seen once. Sequenced: peripheral blood. All receptors derive from a man between 40 and 49 years old with acute or convalescent COVID-19. CDR3s include the opening cysteine and the closing phenylalanine or tryptophan. The order of the fields is D gene, J gene, clone size, V gene, CDR3 protein, CDR3 DNA. A D gene is named only where the DNA matches it firmly. The size field is filled for only some rows; it gives once, few, many or a size class.

TRBD2,TRBJ2-7,-,TRBV27,CASSLAGGSSEQYF,TGTGCCAGCAGTCTGGCGGGAGGGTCGTCCGAGCAGTACTTC
TRBD2,TRBJ2-6,once,TRBV5-4,CASSLDPGGGVLTF,TGTGCCAGCAGCCTTGACCCGGGCGGGGGCGTCCTGACTTTC
TRBD2,TRBJ2-5,-,TRBV4-1,CASSQDPLAGWQETQYF,TGCGCCAGCAGCCAAGATCCCCTAGCGGGCTGGCAAGAGACCCAGTACTTC
TRBD1,TRBJ2-4,-,TRBV5-4,CASSGGQGPNIQYF,TGTGCCAGCAGCGGGGGACAGGGGCCAAACATTCAGTACTTC
TRBD1,TRBJ1-5,-,TRBV7-8,CASSPSDRVDQPQHF,TGTGCCAGCAGCCCATCTGACAGGGTAGATCAGCCCCAGCATTTT
TRBD1,TRBJ2-6,-,TRBV6-5,CASSRQGLWANVLTF,TGTGCCAGCAGTAGACAGGGGCTCTGGGCCAACGTCCTGACTTTC
-,TRBJ1-1,-,TRBV10-3,CAISEDSNTEAFF,TGTGCCATCAGTGAGGACAGCAACACTGAAGCTTTCTTT
-,TRBJ1-5,once,TRBV6-6,CASSGRTDSNQPQHF,TGTGCCAGCAGTGGTAGGACAGATAGCAATCAGCCCCAGCATTTT
-,TRBJ1-2,-,TRBV4-2,CASSQVTVPPLFWTF,TGTGCCAGCAGCCAGGTGACAGTACCTCCTCTTTTTTGGACCTTC
-,TRBJ2-5,-,TRBV27,CASSLWQGETQYF,TGTGCCAGCAGTTTATGGCAGGGCGAGACCCAGTACTTC
-,TRBJ1-5,-,TRBV28,CASSRGGDGQPQHF,TGTGCCAGCAGTAGAGGGGGGGATGGTCAGCCCCAGCATTTT
-,TRBJ1-2,-,TRBV5-1,CASSRMGDYGYTF,TGCGCCAGCAGCCGGATGGGAGACTATGGCTACACCTTC
-,TRBJ1-3,-,TRBV18,CASSPSSDFSYSGNTIYF,TGTGCCAGCTCACCAAGTTCTGACTTCTCCTACTCTGGAAACACCATATATTTT
-,TRBJ1-1,-,TRBV7-3,CASSLRGSTEAFF,TGTGCCAGCAGCTTAAGAGGGAGCACTGAAGCTTTCTTT
TRBD1,TRBJ1-2,-,TRBV18,CASSPGTGEFSYTF,TGTGCCAGCTCACCTGGGACAGGGGAATTCAGCTACACCTTC
-,TRBJ1-1,-,TRBV10-1,CASSKDMTSTEAFF,TGCGCCAGCAGTAAGGACATGACAAGCACTGAAGCTTTCTTT
-,TRBJ2-7,-,TRBV19,CASSLVNTYEQYF,TGTGCCAGTAGTTTGGTCAACACCTACGAGCAGTACTTC
-,TRBJ1-6,-,TRBV5-4,CASSLDVAAGSPLHF,TGTGCCAGCAGCTTGGATGTGGCAGCGGGCTCACCCCTCCACTTT
-,TRBJ1-2,-,TRBV2,CASSDQYPYGYTF,TGTGCCAGCAGTGATCAGTATCCCTATGGCTACACCTTC
-,TRBJ1-1,-,TRBV7-2,CASSFPRTETEAFF,TGTGCCAGCAGTTTTCCCCGGACTGAGACTGAAGCTTTCTTT
-,TRBJ1-5,-,TRBV30,CAWGAGGNQPQHF,TGTGCCTGGGGGGCGGGGGGCAATCAGCCCCAGCATTTT
-,TRBJ1-3,-,TRBV19,CASSIVQGSGNTIYF,TGTGCCAGTAGTATCGTCCAGGGATCCGGAAACACCATATATTTT
-,TRBJ1-1,-,TRBV5-4,CASSLLGQGMNTEAFF,TGTGCCAGCAGCTTGCTGGGGCAGGGAATGAACACTGAAGCTTTCTTT
TRBD2,TRBJ2-5,-,TRBV7-6,CASSLKGGPRETQYF,TGTGCCAGCAGCTTGAAGGGAGGGCCGAGAGAGACCCAGTACTTC
-,TRBJ1-2,-,TRBV12-3/TRBV12-4,CASSPDPRDGYTF,TGTGCCAGCAGCCCAGATCCCCGTGATGGCTACACCTTC
-,TRBJ1-1,-,TRBV2,CASSSRQTNTEAFF,TGTGCCAGCAGCTCGAGACAGACGAACACTGAAGCTTTCTTT
-,TRBJ2-1,-,TRBV5-8,CASSLDGNEQFF,TGTGCCAGCAGCTTGGACGGTAATGAGCAGTTCTTC
-,TRBJ1-1,-,TRBV6-5,CASGQSPYEAFF,TGTGCCAGTGGACAGTCTCCTTATGAAGCTTTCTTT
TRBD2,TRBJ2-7,-,TRBV5-1,CASSSTSASYEQYF,TGCGCCAGCAGCTCGACTAGCGCCTCCTACGAGCAGTACTTC
TRBD1,TRBJ1-6,-,TRBV6-1,CASSEAGQGASPLHF,TGTGCCAGCAGTGAAGCGGGACAGGGGGCTTCACCCCTCCACTTT
-,TRBJ2-1,-,TRBV7-9,CASTRSLGEYNEQFF,TGTGCCAGCACCCGTTCGCTTGGGGAGTACAATGAGCAGTTCTTC
-,TRBJ2-5,-,TRBV20-1,CSARRETQYF,TGCAGTGCTAGGAGAGAGACCCAGTACTTC
-,TRBJ2-7,-,TRBV28,CASRQQGNSYEQYF,TGTGCCAGCAGACAGCAGGGGAACTCCTACGAGCAGTACTTC
-,TRBJ2-7,-,TRBV5-1,CASSWGRDTGFDEQYF,TGCGCCAGCAGCTGGGGTAGGGACACTGGGTTCGACGAGCAGTACTTC
-,TRBJ1-5,-,TRBV7-8,CASSPTGPNQPQHF,TGTGCCAGCAGCCCGACAGGACCCAATCAGCCCCAGCATTTT
-,TRBJ2-6,-,TRBV23-1,CASSQSKQASGANVLTF,TGCGCCAGCAGTCAATCTAAGCAGGCCTCTGGGGCCAACGTCCTGACTTTC
-,TRBJ1-2,-,TRBV24-1,CATSEGATNYGYTF,TGTGCCACCAGTGAGGGGGCAACTAACTATGGCTACACCTTC
-,TRBJ2-5,-,TRBV29-1,CSVDNSEQQGEATQETQYF,TGCAGCGTTGACAATTCTGAGCAACAGGGAGAGGCGACTCAAGAGACCCAGTACTTC
TRBD2,TRBJ2-1,-,TRBV14,CASSQLASGSDEQFF,TGTGCCAGCAGCCAATTGGCTAGCGGGAGCGACGAGCAGTTCTTC
-,TRBJ1-2,-,TRBV21-1,CASSKTRQNVRYNYGYTF,TGTGCCAGCAGCAAAACGCGGCAGAACGTTCGCTATAACTATGGCTACACCTTC
TRBD1,TRBJ1-4,few,TRBV9,CASSRDRVNEKLFF,TGTGCCAGCAGCCGAGACAGGGTTAATGAAAAACTGTTTTTT
TRBD1,TRBJ1-1,once,TRBV4-2,CASSQVGTGMMNTEAFF,TGTGCCAGCAGCCAAGTTGGGACAGGGATGATGAACACTGAAGCTTTCTTT
-,TRBJ1-2,-,TRBV4-3,CASSLDSYGYTF,TGCGCCAGCAGCCTGGACAGCTATGGCTACACCTTC
TRBD2,TRBJ2-1,-,TRBV10-3,CAITPGLADNEQFF,TGTGCCATCACCCCGGGACTAGCGGACAATGAGCAGTTCTTC
-,TRBJ2-7,-,TRBV6-5,CATQWDEQYF,TGTGCCACACAGTGGGACGAGCAGTACTTC